This T cell receptor beta chain was recovered during a study of blood T cell repertoires in COVID-19 (dated by TCRdb to 2018 to 2021). With regard to the full study: Samples from collaborators originated in the United States, Italy and Spain and spanned both the acute and convalescent phases of COVID-19. Sample metadata almost always included a de-identified subject ID, COVID-19 status, age in years and sex. Where available, HLA class I and class II types were obtained from metadata supplied by the sample provider rather than from assay-based typing. The repertoires were released in a freely available public database intended as a resource for research on the immune response to SARS-CoV-2. Subjects who had been exposed to COVID-19, were actively infected with it, or had recovered from it provided the deeply sampled blood TCRbeta repertoires that made up the dataset. Samples were obtained from the ongoing ImmuneRACE study (first 160 participants) and from some 1,200 subjects provided by 6 global collaborators. The material from the prospective study consisted of cDNA or gDNA derived from T cells, B-cell-depleted T cells, or PBMCs.

At one collaborating source in Seattle, patients were enrolled during active infection and were followed longitudinally through the course of disease. Each collaborating institution followed its own protocols to collect whole blood in K2EDTA tubes. Collaborator samples were shipped for TCRbeta analysis as frozen whole blood, isolated PBMCs, or DNA extracted from either sample type. The research as a whole found: How much clinical and demographic metadata was included differed by source and by participant, and the metadata was provided uncurated.

A word on this clone: There is no known antigen for this receptor. It has no much larger one-base neighbor in the sample; base qualities were not kept.

The V end loses 7 bases and the J end loses 0 bases, and a stretch of 8 bases separates them. CDR1 and CDR2 are drawn from the germline V gene: MNHEY, SVGAGI. Counted from cysteine to phenylalanine, this CDR3 has 13 amino acids. The entry retains the CDR3 DNA only, 39 bases that are in frame from base 1. TCRbeta CDR3 regions were amplified from genomic DNA by means of the immunoSEQ Assay, a bias-controlled multiplex PCR. In the paper's pipeline: Nucleated cell counts per sample were estimated from amplification of reference gene primers within the assay. To quantify the absolute abundance of each unique TCRbeta CDR3 rearrangement, sequence reads were collapsed and filtered. Productive Simpson clonality was computed per sample as the square root of Simpson's diversity index over productive rearrangements. Not all clones reach the TCRdb copy of this immuneACCESS table, which keeps in-frame sequences only. Checked studies attribute under half of the gap to unresolved V genes and leave the rest unexplained. D and trimming were read from the DNA, whereas the V and J calls and clone size are those reported in that table. This sample gives tens of thousands of clones in total; around nine tenths of them show up just once. The biggest ten clones account for about 7% of the sample.

The specimen sequenced was peripheral blood. The sequence is built from TRBV6-5 and TRBJ2-3, with no reliable assignment of the D segment. The clonotype was recovered from a middle-aged man with COVID-19, enrolled during active disease. The nucleotide sequence is TGTGCCAGCAAATCTTTCAGCACAGATACGCAGTATTTT. This codes for CASKSFSTDTQYF.